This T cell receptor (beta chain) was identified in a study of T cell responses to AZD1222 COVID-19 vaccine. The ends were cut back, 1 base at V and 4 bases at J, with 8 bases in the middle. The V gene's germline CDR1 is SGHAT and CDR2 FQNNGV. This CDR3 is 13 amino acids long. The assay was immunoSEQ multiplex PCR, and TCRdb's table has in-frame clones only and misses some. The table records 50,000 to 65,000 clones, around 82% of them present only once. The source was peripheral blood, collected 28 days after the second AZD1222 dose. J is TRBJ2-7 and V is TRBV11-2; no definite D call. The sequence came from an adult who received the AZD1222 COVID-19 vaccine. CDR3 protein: CASSLGSGYEQYF. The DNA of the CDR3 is TGTGCCAGCAGCTTAGGTTCGGGTTACGAGCAGTACTTC. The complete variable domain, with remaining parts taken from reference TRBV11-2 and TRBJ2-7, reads EAGVAQSPRYKIIEKRQSVAFWCNPISGHATLYWYQQILGQGPKLLIQFQNNGVVDDSQLPKDRFSAERLKGVDSTLKIQPAKLEDSAVYLCASSLGSGYEQYFGPGTRLTVT.